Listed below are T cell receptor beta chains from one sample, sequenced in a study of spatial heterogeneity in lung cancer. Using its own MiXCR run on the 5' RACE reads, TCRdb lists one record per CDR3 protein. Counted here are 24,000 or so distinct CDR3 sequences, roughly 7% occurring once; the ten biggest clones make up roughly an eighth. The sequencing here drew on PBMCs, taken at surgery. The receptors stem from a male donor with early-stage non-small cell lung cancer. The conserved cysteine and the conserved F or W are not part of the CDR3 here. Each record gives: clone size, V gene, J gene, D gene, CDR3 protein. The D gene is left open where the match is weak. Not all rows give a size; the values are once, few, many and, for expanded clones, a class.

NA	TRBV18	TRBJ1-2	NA	ASSGPTNYGYT
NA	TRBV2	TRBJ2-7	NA	ASSGQGPEGRQY
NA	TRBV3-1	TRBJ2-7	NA	ASSRRGGARNHEQY
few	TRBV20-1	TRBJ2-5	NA	SAKWGGTTGAQY
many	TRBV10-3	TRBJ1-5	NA	AIRGTPNQPQH
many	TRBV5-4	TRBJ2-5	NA	ASSLGWTQETQY
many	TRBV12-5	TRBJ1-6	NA	ASGLRASSSYNSPLH
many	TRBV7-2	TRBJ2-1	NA	ASSRGGSGNNEQF
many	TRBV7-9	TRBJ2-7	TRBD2	ASSPGRSTYEQY
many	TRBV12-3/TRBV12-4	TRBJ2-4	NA	ASSSLAKNIQY
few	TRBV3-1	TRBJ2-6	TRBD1	ASSQVGRQGWSNVLT
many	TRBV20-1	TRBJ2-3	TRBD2	SAPRPSGIVTDTQY
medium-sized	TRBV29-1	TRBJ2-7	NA	SVATLDEQY
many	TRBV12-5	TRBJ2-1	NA	ASGSSSSYNEQF
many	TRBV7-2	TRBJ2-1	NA	ASSLMASISPF
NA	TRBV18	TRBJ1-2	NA	ASSPPRQVGTNYGYT
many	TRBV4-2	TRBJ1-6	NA	ASSQGEGSNSPLH
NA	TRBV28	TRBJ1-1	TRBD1	ASSPGTGLAEAF
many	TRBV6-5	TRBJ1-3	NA	ASSIDSLSGNTIY
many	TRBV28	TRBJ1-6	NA	ASSGGGDPNSPLH
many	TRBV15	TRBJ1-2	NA	ATSRAAGYGYT
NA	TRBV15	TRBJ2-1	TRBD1	ATSRTGGAGTNEQF
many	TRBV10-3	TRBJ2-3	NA	AISEYLQGGTDTQY
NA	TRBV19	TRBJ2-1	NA	ASSKTGRVYNEQF
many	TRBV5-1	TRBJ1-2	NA	ASSPDGDHYGYT
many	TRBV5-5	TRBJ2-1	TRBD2	ASSLRGTSGGSPSYNEQF
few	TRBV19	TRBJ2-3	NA	ASSITTGEGTDTQY
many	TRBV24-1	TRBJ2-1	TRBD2	ATGAGSSYNEQF
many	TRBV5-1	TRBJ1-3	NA	ASSQGLPGNTIY
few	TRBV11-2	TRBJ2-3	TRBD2	ASSSRTSGGVADTQY
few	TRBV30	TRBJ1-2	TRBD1	AWTQGASNYGYT
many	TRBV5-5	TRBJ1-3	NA	ASSLFSVGGNTIY
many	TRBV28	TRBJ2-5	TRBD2	ASSDPGGLETQY
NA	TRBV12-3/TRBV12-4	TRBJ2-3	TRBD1	ASSLGQGRTDTQY
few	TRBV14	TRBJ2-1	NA	ASSPDSSTHNEQF
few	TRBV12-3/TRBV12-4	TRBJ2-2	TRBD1	ASSLWTGAQNTGELF
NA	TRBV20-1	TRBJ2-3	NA	SAAKTGASTDTQY
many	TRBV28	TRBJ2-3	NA	ASSRMDRDTDTQY